This T cell receptor (beta chain) was retrieved from a study of blood T cell repertoires in COVID-19. Sequencing used immunoSEQ multiplex PCR; TCRdb keeps in-frame clones, though not all of them. The top ten clones hold 2.9% of a sample with around 200,000 clones, around 83% of them seen once. CDR1 is ENHRY, CDR2 SYGVKD, per germline. This CDR3 region has 15 residues. V lost 4 bases to trimming and J lost 1 base; unmatched junction nucleotides: 2. The chain employs TRBV10-3 and TRBJ2-1, with 9 bases matching TRBD2. Sequenced: peripheral blood. This clonotype was sampled from a man in his fifties or sixties with active or convalescent COVID-19. The CDR3 DNA sequence: TGTGCCATCAGTGGCGGGGGGGGTTCCTACAATGAGCAGTTCTTC. Its translation is CAISGGGGSYNEQFF.